Below, 19 T cell receptor beta chains from the same sample are listed, as sequenced in a study of T-cell memory formation after mild COVID-19 (dated by TCRdb to the early 2020s). The method was 5' RACE. The sequencer was an Illumina NovaSeq 6000. TCRdb cleaned the public reads at Q25 with fastp, built clones with MiXCR and kept in-frame beta chains. Rows with one shared CDR3 protein collapse into an entry with the most common genes and DNA. This sample comprises around 250,000 distinct CDR3 sequences, over 15% of them detected only once. 22% of the sample lies in the top ten. Material for sequencing was PBMCs or a T cell subset sorted from them (not recorded which). The receptors stem from a man between 18 and 29 years old who had mild COVID-19 (a few samples of this study predate the infection). The sample titles of this study are shuffled in the database, so cell type and time point are left out; the donor was told from shared clones.

This clonotype showed up just a few times. The chain links TRBV6-5 to TRBJ2-7; D possibly uses TRBD1 or TRBD2 (6 bases each). Germline V CDR1 and CDR2: MNHEY, SVGAGI. V was cut by 1 base and J by 2 bases, with 18 bases left in between. The CDR3 is 17 amino acids. CDR3 region: CASSYLGPTGAPYEQYF. As DNA, the CDR3 is TGTGCCAGCAGTTACTTGGGGCCGACGGGGGCACCCTACGAGCAGTACTTC.

This clonotype was seen a handful of times. This chain links TRBV6-5 with TRBJ1-4; no firm D call. Germline V gene data show CDR1 as MNHEY and CDR2 as SVGAGI. The V end lost 8 bases, the J end lost 2 bases, and 9 bases lay between the germline ends. The CDR3 spans 13 residues. CDR3 region: CASCPRTNEKLFF. Written as DNA, the CDR3 is TGTGCCAGCTGCCCCAGGACTAATGAAAAACTGTTTTTT.

This clonotype was detected a few times. The chain combines TRBV6-6 with TRBJ2-5; no reliable D call. Trimming stripped 2 bases from V and 0 bases from J, with 4 bases between. CDR1 and CDR2 from the germline V gene are MNHNY and SVGAGI (reference sequence). The CDR3 length is 13 residues. The CDR3 reads CASSYRDQETQYF. CDR3 sequence (DNA): TGTGCCAGCAGTTACCGGGACCAAGAGACCCAGTACTTC.

This clonotype occurred a few times. The chain employs TRBV12-3 or TRBV12-4 and TRBJ2-1; the D gene is possibly TRBD2 (5 bases). The CDR3 has 12 amino acids. V was trimmed by 0 bases and J by 15 bases, leaving 12 bases between them. The CDR3 protein is CASSLAPLAPFF. For the CDR3, the DNA is TGTGCCAGCAGTTTAGCCCCGCTAGCTCCGTTCTTC.

The gene calls are TRBV28 and TRBJ1-3; D might be TRBD1 (5 bases). Germline CDR1 reads MDHEN; CDR2 reads SYDVKM. V lost 6 bases to trimming and J lost 7 bases, with 13 bases between them. The length of the CDR3 is 13 residues. For the CDR3, the DNA is TGTGCCAGCAGATTGGACACTCACAACACCATATATTTT. Its protein product is CASRLDTHNTIYF. The entire variable domain, with the rest obtained from reference TRBV28 and TRBJ1-3, is as follows: DVKVTQSSRYLVKRTGEKVFLECVQDMDHENMFWYRQDPGLGLRLIYFSYDVKMKEKGDIPEGYSVSREKKERFSLILESASTNQTSMYLCASRLDTHNTIYFGEGSWLTVV.

The table lists this clonotype with many counts. The chain has TRBV10-3 and TRBJ1-3; D remains ambiguous. Per the germline V gene, CDR1 is ENHRY and CDR2 is SYGVKD. The CDR3 is made up of 13 amino acids. Trimming stripped 8 bases from V and 4 bases from J, with 12 bases between. The CDR3 DNA reads TGTGCCATCCCTTGGGAGGCGGGAAACACCATATATTTT. Protein: CAIPWEAGNTIYF.

In this sample, this clonotype turned up a few times. The V call is TRBV28, the J call TRBJ2-7; weak D call: TRBD1 (6 bases). The length of the CDR3 is 12 residues. The germline gives CDR1 MDHEN, CDR2 SYDVKM. Trimming removed 3 bases from V and 12 bases from J, with 15 bases in between. The CDR3, as DNA: TGTGCCAGCAGTTTCAGTGGACAGAGGTTGTACGTC. This gives the protein CASSFSGQRLYV.

This clonotype was recorded a few times. The chain carries TRBV12-3 or TRBV12-4 and TRBJ2-1; D may correspond to TRBD1 or TRBD2 (6 bases each). The CDR3 runs 15 residues. V lost 1 base and J lost 2, with 9 bases in between. The CDR3 loop reads CASSLGGAPYNEQFF. DNA for the CDR3: TGTGCCAGCAGTTTAGGGGGGGCCCCCTACAATGAGCAGTTCTTC.

V and J are TRBV4-1 and TRBJ2-2, with 9 bases matching TRBD1. This CDR3 has 15 residues. V was pared by 0 bases and J by 9 bases, with 5 bases of the junction left unmatched. Per germline, CDR1 MGHRA and CDR2 YSYEKL. CDR3 in amino acids: CASSQETGGIRELFF. For the CDR3, the DNA is TGCGCCAGCAGCCAAGAGACAGGGGGAATCAGGGAGCTGTTTTTT.

The chain couples TRBV20-1 to TRBJ1-5; unclear D gene. This CDR3 has 13 residues. Trimming stripped 0 bases from V and 5 bases from J, with 8 bases between. CDR1 and CDR2 (germline): DFQATT, SNEGSKA (reference sequence). CDR3 amino acids: CSAREDQDQPQHF. The CDR3, as DNA: TGCAGTGCTAGAGAGGATCAGGATCAGCCCCAGCATTTT.

This clonotype was seen a handful of times. The CDR3 DNA reads TGTGCCAGCAGCCTTGGGACAGGGGGCCTCTATGGCTACACCTTC. This gives the protein CASSLGTGGLYGYTF. The gene calls are TRBV11-2 and TRBJ1-2, with TRBD1 matching over 12 bases. Trimming at V came to 5 bases and at J to 4 bases, leaving 5 bases not matched to a gene. The germline gives CDR1 SGHAT, CDR2 FQNNGV. The CDR3 contains 15 residues.

The CDR3 loop is CASSSILAGRDTQYF. Written as DNA, the CDR3 is TGTGCCAGCAGTTCGATCCTAGCGGGGCGGGATACGCAGTATTTT. The genes are TRBV6-5 and TRBJ2-3, with 9 bases matching TRBD2. Germline CDR1 reads MNHEY; CDR2 reads SVGAGI. This CDR3 is built from 15 residues. Trimming at V came to 4 bases and at J to 6 bases, leaving 8 bases not matched to a gene.

The chain recombines TRBV5-1 with TRBJ2-1; 13 positions agree with TRBD2. This CDR3 spans 14 amino acids. Trimming at V came to 3 bases and at J to 13 bases, leaving 7 bases not matched to a gene. Germline V lookup: CDR1 SGHRS, CDR2 YFSETQ. CDR3 coding DNA: TGCGCCAGCAGCTCCGGGACTAGCGGGGAGATACAGTTCTTC. Translation gives CASSSGTSGEIQFF.

This clonotype was seen more than once but under ten times. Written as DNA, the CDR3 is TGTGCCAGCAGCGACCGGGACACCATCTCTGGGGCCAACGTCCTGACTTTC. It codes for CASSDRDTISGANVLTF. The chain recombines TRBV9 with TRBJ2-6, with D possibly being TRBD1 (6 bases). Per the germline V gene, CDR1 is SGDLS and CDR2 is YYNGEE. Trimming took off 3 bases at V and 0 bases at J, with 13 bases between the two ends. The CDR3 loop spans 17 amino acids.

J is TRBJ2-7 and V is TRBV27; D might be TRBD1 or TRBD2, each matching 5 bases. This CDR3 is built from 13 residues. V shed 7 bases and J shed 3 bases, with 13 bases lying between them. CDR1 is MNHEY, CDR2 SMNVEV, per germline (reference sequence). The CDR3 region has the DNA TGTGCCAGCAATCAACGGGGCCGCTACGAGCAGTACTTC. It yields the protein CASNQRGRYEQYF.

CDR3 nucleotides: TGTGCCAGCAGCTTAGCGGGGCCCCAGGAGGATACGCAGTATTTT. Residues: CASSLAGPQEDTQYF. The chain couples TRBV7-8 to TRBJ2-3; the D gene is possibly TRBD1 (5 bases). The CDR3 runs to 15 residues. Trimming took off 0 bases at V and 6 bases at J, with 13 bases between the two ends. Germline V lookup: CDR1 SGHVS, CDR2 FQNEAQ.

This clonotype was recorded once. The genes are TRBV9 and TRBJ1-1; a possible D gene is TRBD1 (5 bases). Germline CDR1 reads SGDLS; CDR2 reads YYNGEE. The ends were cut back, 4 bases at V and 7 bases at J, with 11 bases in the middle. The CDR3 spans 12 residues. CDR3 protein: CASSRAGGEAFF. In DNA form, the CDR3 reads TGTGCCAGCAGCCGAGCTGGGGGTGAAGCTTTCTTT.

The sample holds a few counts of this clonotype. The gene calls are TRBV5-1 and TRBJ2-7; 7 nucleotides match TRBD1. Trimming removed 2 bases from V and 2 bases from J; junction bases left unmatched: 7. Per germline, CDR1 SGHRS and CDR2 YFSETQ. This CDR3 spans 15 amino acids. The CDR3 loop reads CASSLWTGPTYEQYV. The CDR3 DNA reads TGCGCCAGCAGCTTATGGACAGGTCCTACCTACGAGCAGTACGTC.

The CDR3 protein is CASSLNSYTEAFF. DNA of the CDR3: TGCGCCAGCAGCTTAAACAGCTACACTGAAGCTTTCTTT. V and J are TRBV5-1 and TRBJ1-1; D unclear. Trimming shortened V by 2 bases and J by 3 bases, and 8 bases separated the two germline ends. The CDR3 sequence is 13 residues long. The germline V gene encodes CDR1 SGHRS and CDR2 YFSETQ. Looking up the rest from reference TRBV5-1 and TRBJ1-1 gives the full variable domain: KAGVTQTPRYLIKTRGQQVTLSCSPISGHRSVSWYQQTPGQGLQFLFEYFSETQRNKGNFPGRFSGRQFSNSRSEMNVSTLELGDSALYLCASSLNSYTEAFFGQGTRLTVV.